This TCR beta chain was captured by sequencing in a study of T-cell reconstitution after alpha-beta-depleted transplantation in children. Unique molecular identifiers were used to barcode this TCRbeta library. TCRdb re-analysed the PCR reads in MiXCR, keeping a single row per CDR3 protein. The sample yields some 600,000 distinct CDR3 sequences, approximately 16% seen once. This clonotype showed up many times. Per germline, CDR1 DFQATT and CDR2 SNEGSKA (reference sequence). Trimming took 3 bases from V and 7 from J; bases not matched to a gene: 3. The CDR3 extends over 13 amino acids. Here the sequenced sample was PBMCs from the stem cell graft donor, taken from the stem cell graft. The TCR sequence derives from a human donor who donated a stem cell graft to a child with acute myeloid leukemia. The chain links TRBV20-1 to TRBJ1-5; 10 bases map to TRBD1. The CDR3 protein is CSARRDRGQPQHF. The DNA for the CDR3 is TGCAGTGCTAGGAGGGACAGGGGACAGCCCCAGCATTTT.